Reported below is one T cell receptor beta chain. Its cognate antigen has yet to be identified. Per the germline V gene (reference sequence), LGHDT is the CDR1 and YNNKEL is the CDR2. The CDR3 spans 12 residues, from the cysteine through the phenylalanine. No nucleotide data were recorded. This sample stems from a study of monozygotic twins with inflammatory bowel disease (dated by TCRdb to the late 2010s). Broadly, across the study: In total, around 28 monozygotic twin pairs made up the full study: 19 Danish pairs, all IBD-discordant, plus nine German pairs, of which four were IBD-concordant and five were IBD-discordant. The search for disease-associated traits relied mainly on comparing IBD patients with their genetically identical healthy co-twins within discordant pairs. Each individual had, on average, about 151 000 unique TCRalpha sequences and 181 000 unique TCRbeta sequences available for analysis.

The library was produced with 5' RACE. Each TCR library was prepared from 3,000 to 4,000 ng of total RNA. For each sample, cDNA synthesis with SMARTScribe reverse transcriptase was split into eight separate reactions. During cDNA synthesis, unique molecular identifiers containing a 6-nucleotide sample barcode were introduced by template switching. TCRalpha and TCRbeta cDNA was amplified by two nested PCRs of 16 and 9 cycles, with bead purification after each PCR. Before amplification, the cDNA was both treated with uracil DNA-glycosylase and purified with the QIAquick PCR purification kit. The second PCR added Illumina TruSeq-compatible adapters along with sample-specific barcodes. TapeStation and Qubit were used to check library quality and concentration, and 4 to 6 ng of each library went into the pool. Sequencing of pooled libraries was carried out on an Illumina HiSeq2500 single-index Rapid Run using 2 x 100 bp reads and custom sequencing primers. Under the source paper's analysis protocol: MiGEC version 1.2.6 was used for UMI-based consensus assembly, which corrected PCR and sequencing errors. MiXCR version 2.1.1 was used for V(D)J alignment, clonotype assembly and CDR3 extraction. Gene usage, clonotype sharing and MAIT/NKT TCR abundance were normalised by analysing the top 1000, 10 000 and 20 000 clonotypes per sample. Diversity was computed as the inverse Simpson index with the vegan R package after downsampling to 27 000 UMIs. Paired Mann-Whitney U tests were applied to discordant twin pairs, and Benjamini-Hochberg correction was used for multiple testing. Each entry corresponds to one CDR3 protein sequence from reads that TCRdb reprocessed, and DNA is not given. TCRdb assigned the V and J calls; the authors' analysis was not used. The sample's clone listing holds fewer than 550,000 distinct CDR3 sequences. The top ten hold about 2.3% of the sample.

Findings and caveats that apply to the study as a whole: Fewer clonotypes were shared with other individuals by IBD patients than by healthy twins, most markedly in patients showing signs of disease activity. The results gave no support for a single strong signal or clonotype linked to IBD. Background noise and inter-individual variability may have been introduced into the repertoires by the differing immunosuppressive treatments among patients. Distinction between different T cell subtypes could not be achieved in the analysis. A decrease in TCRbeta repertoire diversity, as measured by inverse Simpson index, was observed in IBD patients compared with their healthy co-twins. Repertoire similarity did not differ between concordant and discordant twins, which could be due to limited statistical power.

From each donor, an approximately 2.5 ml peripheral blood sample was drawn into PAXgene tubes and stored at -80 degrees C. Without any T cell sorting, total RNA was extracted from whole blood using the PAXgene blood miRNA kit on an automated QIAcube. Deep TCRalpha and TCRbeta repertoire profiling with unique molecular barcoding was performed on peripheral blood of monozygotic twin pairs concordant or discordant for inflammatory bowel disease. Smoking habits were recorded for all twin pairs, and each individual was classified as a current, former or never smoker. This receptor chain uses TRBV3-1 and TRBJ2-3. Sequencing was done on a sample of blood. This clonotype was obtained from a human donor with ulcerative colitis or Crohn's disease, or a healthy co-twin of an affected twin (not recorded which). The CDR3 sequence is CASSYYTDTQYF.